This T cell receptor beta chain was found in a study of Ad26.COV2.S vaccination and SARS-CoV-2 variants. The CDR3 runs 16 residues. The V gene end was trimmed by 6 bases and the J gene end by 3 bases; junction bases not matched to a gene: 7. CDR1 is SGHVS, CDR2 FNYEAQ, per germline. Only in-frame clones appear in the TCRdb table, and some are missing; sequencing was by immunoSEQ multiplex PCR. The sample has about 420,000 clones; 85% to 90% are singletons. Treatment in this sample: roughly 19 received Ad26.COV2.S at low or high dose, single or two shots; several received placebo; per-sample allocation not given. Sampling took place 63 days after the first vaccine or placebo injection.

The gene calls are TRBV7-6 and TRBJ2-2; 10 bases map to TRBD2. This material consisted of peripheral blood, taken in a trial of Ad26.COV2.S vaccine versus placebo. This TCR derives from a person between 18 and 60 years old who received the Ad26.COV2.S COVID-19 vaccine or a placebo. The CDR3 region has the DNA TGTGCCAGCAGACAAAGCGGGGGGGCTGACACCGGGGAGCTGTTTTTT. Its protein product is CASRQSGGADTGELFF.